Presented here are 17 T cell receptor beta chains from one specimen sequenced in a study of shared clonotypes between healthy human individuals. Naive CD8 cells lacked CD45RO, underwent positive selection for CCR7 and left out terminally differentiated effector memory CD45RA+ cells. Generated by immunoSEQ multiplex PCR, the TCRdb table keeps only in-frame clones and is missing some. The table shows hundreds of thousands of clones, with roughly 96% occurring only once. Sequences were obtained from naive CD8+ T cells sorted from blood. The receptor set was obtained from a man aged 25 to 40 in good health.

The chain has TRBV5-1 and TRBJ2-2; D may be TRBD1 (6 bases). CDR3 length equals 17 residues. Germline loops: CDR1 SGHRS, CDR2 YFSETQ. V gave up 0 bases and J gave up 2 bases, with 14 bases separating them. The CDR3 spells CASSLALYRENTGELFF. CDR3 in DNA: TGCGCCAGCAGCTTGGCCCTGTACAGGGAAAACACCGGGGAGCTGTTTTTT.

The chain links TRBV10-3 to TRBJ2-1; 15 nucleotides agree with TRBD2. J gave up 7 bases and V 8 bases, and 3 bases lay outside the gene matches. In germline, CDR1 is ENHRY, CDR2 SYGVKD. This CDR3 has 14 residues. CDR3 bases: TGTGCCATCCTCGGGACTAGCGGGAGGAATGAGCAGTTCTTC. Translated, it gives CAILGTSGRNEQFF.

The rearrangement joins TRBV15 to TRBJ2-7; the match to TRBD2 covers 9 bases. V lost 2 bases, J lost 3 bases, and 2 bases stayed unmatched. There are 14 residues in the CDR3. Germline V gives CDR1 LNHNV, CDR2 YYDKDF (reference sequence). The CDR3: CATSRLAGNYEQYF. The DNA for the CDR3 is TGTGCCACCAGCAGACTAGCGGGGAACTACGAGCAGTACTTC.

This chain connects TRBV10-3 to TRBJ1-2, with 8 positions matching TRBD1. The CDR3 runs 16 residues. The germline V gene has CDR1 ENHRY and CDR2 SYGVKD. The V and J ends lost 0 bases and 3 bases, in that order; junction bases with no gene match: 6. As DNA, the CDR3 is TGTGCCATCAGTGAGTCGGGCAGGGGGCGCGACTATGGCTACACCTTC. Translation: CAISESGRGRDYGYTF.

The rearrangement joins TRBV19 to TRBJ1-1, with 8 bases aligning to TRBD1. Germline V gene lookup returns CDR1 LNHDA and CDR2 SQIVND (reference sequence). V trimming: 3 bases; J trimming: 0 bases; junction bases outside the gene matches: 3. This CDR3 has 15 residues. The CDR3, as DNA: TGTGCCAGTAGTATCCGACAGGGGATGAACACTGAAGCTTTCTTT. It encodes CASSIRQGMNTEAFF. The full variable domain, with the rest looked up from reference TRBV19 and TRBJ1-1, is DGGITQSPKYLFRKEGQNVTLSCEQNLNHDAMYWYRQDPGQGLRLIYYSQIVNDFQKGDIAEGYSVSREKKESFPLTVTSAQKNPTAFYLCASSIRQGMNTEAFFGQGTRLTVV.

CDR3 sequence: CASSQDRGDNGYTF. The CDR3 nucleotides are TGCGCCAGCAGCCAAGATCGAGGGGATAATGGCTACACCTTC. J is TRBJ1-2 and V is TRBV4-3, with D possibly TRBD1 on 5 matching bases. Trimming pared 0 bases from V and 6 bases from J, leaving 11 bases between. The CDR3 is 14 amino acids. CDR1 LGHNA and CDR2 YSLEER come from the germline V gene.

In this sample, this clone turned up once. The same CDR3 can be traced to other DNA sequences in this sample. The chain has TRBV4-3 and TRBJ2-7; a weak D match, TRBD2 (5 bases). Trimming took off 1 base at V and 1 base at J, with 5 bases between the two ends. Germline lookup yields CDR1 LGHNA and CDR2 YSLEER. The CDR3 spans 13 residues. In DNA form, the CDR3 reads TGCGCCAGCAGCCAAGGAGGGTCCTACGAGCAGTACTTC. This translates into CASSQGGSYEQYF.

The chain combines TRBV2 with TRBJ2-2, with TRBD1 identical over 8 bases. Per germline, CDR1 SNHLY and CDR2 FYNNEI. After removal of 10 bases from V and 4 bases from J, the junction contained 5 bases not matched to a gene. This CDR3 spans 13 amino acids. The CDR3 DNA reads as TGTGCCATTACGGACAGGGCCACCGGGGAGCTGTTTTTT. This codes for CAITDRATGELFF.

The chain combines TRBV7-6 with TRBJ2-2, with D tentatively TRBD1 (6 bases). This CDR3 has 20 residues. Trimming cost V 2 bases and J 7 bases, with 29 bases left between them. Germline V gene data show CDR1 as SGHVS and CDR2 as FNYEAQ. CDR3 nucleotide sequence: TGTGCCAGCAGCTTACTATGGCTAGTTGTAAACAGGGATGCCCGCGGGGAGCTGTTTTTT. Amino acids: CASSLLWLVVNRDARGELFF.

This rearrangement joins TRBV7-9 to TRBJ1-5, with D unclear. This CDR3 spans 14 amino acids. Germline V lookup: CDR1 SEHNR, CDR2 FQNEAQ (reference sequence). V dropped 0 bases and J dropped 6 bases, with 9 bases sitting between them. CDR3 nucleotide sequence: TGTGCCAGCAGCTTAGCAGGGCAGGTTCAGCCCCAGCATTTT. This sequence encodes CASSLAGQVQPQHF.

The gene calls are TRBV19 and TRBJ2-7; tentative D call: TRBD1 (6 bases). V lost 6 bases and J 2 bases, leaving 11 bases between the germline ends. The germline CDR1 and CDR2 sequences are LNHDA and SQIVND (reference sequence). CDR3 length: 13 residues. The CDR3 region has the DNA TGTGCCAGTAGCCTCCGGGACACCTACGAGCAGTACTTC. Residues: CASSLRDTYEQYF.

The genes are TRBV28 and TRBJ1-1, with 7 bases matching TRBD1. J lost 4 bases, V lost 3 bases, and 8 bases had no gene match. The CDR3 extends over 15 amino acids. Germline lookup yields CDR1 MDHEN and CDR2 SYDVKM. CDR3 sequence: CASSLRGLGFTEAFF. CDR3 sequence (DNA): TGTGCCAGCAGTTTGAGGGGGCTCGGTTTCACTGAAGCTTTCTTT.

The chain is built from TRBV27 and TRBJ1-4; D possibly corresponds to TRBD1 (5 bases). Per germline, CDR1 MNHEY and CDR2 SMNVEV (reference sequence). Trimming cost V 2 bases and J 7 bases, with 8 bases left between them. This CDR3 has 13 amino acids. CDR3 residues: CASSLIDSEKLFF. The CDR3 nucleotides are TGTGCCAGCAGTTTAATTGACAGTGAAAAACTGTTTTTT.

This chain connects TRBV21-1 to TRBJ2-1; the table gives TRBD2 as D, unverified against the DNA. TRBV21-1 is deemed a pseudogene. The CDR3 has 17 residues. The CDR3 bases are TGTGCCAGCAGACTTGTGAGGGCGCACGCTGCCTACAATGAGCAGTTCTTC. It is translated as CASRLVRAHAAYNEQFF.

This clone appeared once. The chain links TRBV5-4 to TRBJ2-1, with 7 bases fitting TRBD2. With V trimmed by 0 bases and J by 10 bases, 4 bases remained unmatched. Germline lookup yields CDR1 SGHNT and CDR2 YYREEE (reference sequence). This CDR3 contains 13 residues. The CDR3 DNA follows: TGTGCCAGCAGCTTGGCCACGCGGGAGGAGCAGTTCTTC. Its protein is CASSLATREEQFF.

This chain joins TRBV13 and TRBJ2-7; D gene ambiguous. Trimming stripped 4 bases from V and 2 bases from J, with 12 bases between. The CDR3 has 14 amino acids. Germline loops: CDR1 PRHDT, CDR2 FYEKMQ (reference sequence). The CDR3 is CASSSADQTYEQYF. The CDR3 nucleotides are TGTGCCAGCAGCTCCGCGGACCAGACCTACGAGCAGTACTTC.

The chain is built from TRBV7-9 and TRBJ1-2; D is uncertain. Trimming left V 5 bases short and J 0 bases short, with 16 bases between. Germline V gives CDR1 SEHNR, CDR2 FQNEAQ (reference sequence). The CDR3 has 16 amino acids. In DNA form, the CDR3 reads TGTGCCAGCAGCCTCCTTGTGAGGAGTGCTAACTATGGCTACACCTTC. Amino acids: CASSLLVRSANYGYTF.